Following are 3 T cell receptor beta chains from one sample sequenced in a study of regulatory dendritic cells for organ transplantation. The repertoire was sequenced with immunoSEQ multiplex PCR; TCRdb's copy has only in-frame clones and lacks some. The sample lists around 19,000 clones, about 80% occurring once. The sample consisted of memory CD4+ T cells from blood. As to subset: CD45RO+ memory T cells. The source of these receptors is a human donor in good health.

This clone was detected only once. V and J are TRBV18 and TRBJ1-5; D is possibly TRBD1 (5 bases). Germline CDR1 reads KGHSH; CDR2 reads LQKENI. Between the trimmed V and J ends, which lost 5 bases and 3 bases, there was a span of 11 bases. The CDR3 runs 14 residues. The CDR3 DNA follows: TGTGCCAGCTCATCAGACAGTTTCAATCAGCCCCAGCATTTT. This gives the protein CASSSDSFNQPQHF.

Here the CDR3 DNA reads TGTGCCAGCAGCAAAGGGACAGGGGCGTATTCACCCCTCCACTTT. This translates into CASSKGTGAYSPLHF. The chain couples TRBV21-1 to TRBJ1-6; the table's D call, TRBD1, was not checked against the DNA. TRBV21-1 is recorded as a pseudogene. This CDR3 is 15 amino acids long.

J is TRBJ1-2 and V is TRBV5-6; the D is unclear. V was pared by 2 bases and J by 7 bases, with 12 bases between. This CDR3 has 13 residues. Germline assignment: CDR1 SGHDT and CDR2 YYEEEE. The CDR3 sequence is CASSFERTSGYTF. The CDR3 region has the DNA TGTGCCAGCAGCTTCGAGCGTACTTCTGGCTACACCTTC.